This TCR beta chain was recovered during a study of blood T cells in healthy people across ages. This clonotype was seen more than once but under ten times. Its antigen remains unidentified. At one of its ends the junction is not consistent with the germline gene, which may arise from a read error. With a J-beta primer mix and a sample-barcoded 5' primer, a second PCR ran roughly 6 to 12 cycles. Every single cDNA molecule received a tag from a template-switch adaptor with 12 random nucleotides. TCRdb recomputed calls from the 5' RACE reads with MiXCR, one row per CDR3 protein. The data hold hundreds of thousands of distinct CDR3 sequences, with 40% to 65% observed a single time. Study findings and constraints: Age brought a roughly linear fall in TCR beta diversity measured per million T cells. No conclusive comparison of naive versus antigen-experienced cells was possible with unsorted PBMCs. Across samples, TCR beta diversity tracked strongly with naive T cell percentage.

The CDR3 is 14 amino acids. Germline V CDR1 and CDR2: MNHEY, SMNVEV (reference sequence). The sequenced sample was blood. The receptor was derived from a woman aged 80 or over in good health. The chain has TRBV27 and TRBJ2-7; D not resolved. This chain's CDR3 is CASNRLGPFYGQYF. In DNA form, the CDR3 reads TGTGCCAGCAATCGTCTTGGGCCCTTCTACGGGCAGTACTTC.